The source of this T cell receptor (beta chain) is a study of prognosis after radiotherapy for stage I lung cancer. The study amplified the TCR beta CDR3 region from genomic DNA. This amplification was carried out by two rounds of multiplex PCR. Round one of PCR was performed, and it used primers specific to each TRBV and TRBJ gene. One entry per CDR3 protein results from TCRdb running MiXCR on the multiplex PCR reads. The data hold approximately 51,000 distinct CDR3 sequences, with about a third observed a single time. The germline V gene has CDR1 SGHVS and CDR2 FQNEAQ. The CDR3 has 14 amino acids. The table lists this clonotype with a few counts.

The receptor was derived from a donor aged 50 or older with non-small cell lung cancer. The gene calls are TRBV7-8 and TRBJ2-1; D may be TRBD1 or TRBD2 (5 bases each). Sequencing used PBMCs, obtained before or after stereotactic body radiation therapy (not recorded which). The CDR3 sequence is CANAVGTKYNEQFF. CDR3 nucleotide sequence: TGTGCTAACGCGGTCGGGACCAAATACAATGAGCAGTTCTTC.